These 29 T cell receptor beta chains share one sample of origin, sequenced in a study of control samples from healthy donors and cancer patients. Here immunoSEQ multiplex PCR was the method, and the copy in TCRdb shows in-frame clones only, minus some. Here the sample spans tens of thousands of clones, over 85% being singletons. Material for sequencing was PBMCs. These receptors originate from a woman aged 40 to 50 with lung cancer.

J is TRBJ2-2 and V is TRBV5-6; 7 bases agree with TRBD1. This CDR3 has 14 amino acids. The V gene's germline CDR1 is SGHDT and CDR2 YYEEEE. The J segment lost 5 bases and the V segment lost 0 bases, leaving 1 base of the junction unmatched. The CDR3 region has the DNA TGTGCCAGCAGCTTGGCGACAGGGACCGGGGAGCTGTTTTTT. This gives the protein CASSLATGTGELFF.

The sample holds one count of this clone. The chain has TRBV5-1 and TRBJ2-5; possibly TRBD2 for D (5 bases). Per the germline V gene, CDR1 is SGHRS and CDR2 is YFSETQ. CDR3 length: 13 amino acids. The germline V and J ends were trimmed by 3 bases and 2 bases, with 8 bases remaining between them. CDR3 in DNA: TGCGCCAGCAGCTGGCGGGCACAAGAGACCCAGTACTTC. This gives the protein CASSWRAQETQYF.

V gene TRBV24-1 combines with J gene TRBJ2-3; D is unresolved. The CDR3 sequence is 13 residues long. V shed 1 base and J shed 6 bases, with 7 bases lying between them. Germline loops: CDR1 KGHDR, CDR2 SFDVKD. CDR3 amino acids: CATSDFTADTQYF. The DNA for the CDR3 is TGTGCCACCAGTGATTTTACAGCGGATACGCAGTATTTT.

V and J are TRBV9 and TRBJ1-1, with 8 bases matching TRBD1. With 3 bases clipped from V and 5 bases from J, the junction kept 6 bases outside the gene matches. Germline V gene data show CDR1 as SGDLS and CDR2 as YYNGEE. The CDR3 has 14 residues. This chain's CDR3 is CASSGPGGRTEAFF. Here the CDR3 DNA reads TGTGCCAGCAGCGGCCCAGGGGGCAGGACTGAAGCTTTCTTT.

This clone was found a few times. The rearrangement links TRBV7-3 to TRBJ1-5; TRBD1 agrees at 7 bases. J lost 4 bases, V lost 5 bases, and 11 bases had no gene match. Germline CDR1 is SGHTA and CDR2 is FQGTGA. This CDR3 region has 16 residues. The CDR3 DNA is TGTGCCAGCAGCCCTAGGACAGGCTTGGGGAATCAGCCCCAGCATTTT. Translated, it gives CASSPRTGLGNQPQHF. The variable domain in full, completed from reference TRBV7-3 and TRBJ1-5, reads GAGVSQTPSNKVTEKGKYVELRCDPISGHTALYWYRQSLGQGPEFLIYFQGTGAADDSGLPNDRFFAVRPEGSVSTLKIQRTERGDSAVYLCASSPRTGLGNQPQHFGDGTRLSIL.

The chain recombines TRBV5-1 with TRBJ1-5; D is unresolved. The germline V gene encodes CDR1 SGHRS and CDR2 YFSETQ. V was clipped by 0 bases and J by 1 base, with 8 bases between them. CDR3 length equals 15 residues. The CDR3 DNA reads as TGCGCCAGCAGCTTGGCCGACGGCAGCAATCAGCCCCAGCATTTT. Its protein product is CASSLADGSNQPQHF.

This clone showed up just once. The V gene is TRBV27, the J gene TRBJ2-7, with a possible D match to TRBD2 (5 bases). The CDR3 runs to 15 residues. V lost 1 base and J 3 bases, leaving 13 bases between the germline ends. In germline, CDR1 is MNHEY, CDR2 SMNVEV (reference sequence). The CDR3 DNA sequence: TGTGCCAGCAGTTTATTCGGAGCGGACCTCTACGAGCAGTACTTC. Translation gives CASSLFGADLYEQYF.

J is TRBJ2-1 and V is TRBV7-6, with a weak D call TRBD2 (6 bases). V lost 1 base and J lost 10, with 26 bases in between. The CDR3 has 18 amino acids. CDR1 SGHVS and CDR2 FNYEAQ come from the germline V gene. As DNA, the CDR3 is TGTGCCAGCAGCTTAGGGATGGCGGGGCCACCGAGTCTGCGGGAGCAGTTCTTC. The encoded protein is CASSLGMAGPPSLREQFF. Drawing the rest from reference TRBV7-6 and TRBJ2-1, the complete variable domain is GAGVSQSPRYKVTKRGQDVALRCDPISGHVSLYWYRQALGQGPEFLTYFNYEAQQDKSGLPNDRFSAERPEGSISTLTIQRTEQRDSAMYRCASSLGMAGPPSLREQFFGPGTRLTVL.

The chain is built from TRBV9 and TRBJ2-5; TRBD2 agrees at 9 bases. The CDR3 extends over 15 amino acids. V was clipped by 0 bases and J by 4 bases; unmatched bases: 4. Germline CDR1 is SGDLS and CDR2 is YYNGEE. The DNA of the CDR3 is TGTGCCAGCAGCGTAGGCGGTAGCGGGAGAGAGACCCAGTACTTC. It is translated as CASSVGGSGRETQYF.

This chain uses TRBV6-4 with TRBJ2-2; 7 bases are shared with TRBD2. Germline V gives CDR1 MRHNA, CDR2 SNTAGT. The trim removed 3 bases at V and 3 bases at J, leaving 1 base unmatched. The CDR3 has 14 residues. The CDR3 nucleotides are TGTGCCAGCAGTGAACGGGGGGACACCGGGGAGCTGTTTTTT. This sequence encodes CASSERGDTGELFF.

This clone has only one observation. The genes are TRBV19 and TRBJ1-2; D gene unclear. Trimming took 2 bases from V and 8 from J, leaving 6 bases between them. The CDR3 length is 11 residues. Germline assignment: CDR1 LNHDA and CDR2 SQIVND (reference sequence). The CDR3 sequence is CASSISDGYTF. CDR3 bases: TGTGCCAGTAGTATATCAGACGGCTACACCTTC.

The J gene is TRBJ2-3, the V gene TRBV5-1, with D unclear. Germline loops: CDR1 SGHRS, CDR2 YFSETQ. CDR3 length equals 16 residues. Trimming removed 1 base at V and 2 bases at J, with 14 bases between. The CDR3: CASSLLVGELTDTQYF. The CDR3, as DNA: TGCGCCAGCAGCTTGCTGGTTGGAGAACTCACAGATACGCAGTATTTT.

The genes are TRBV19 and TRBJ2-1; 10 bases are shared with TRBD2. The germline V gene encodes CDR1 LNHDA and CDR2 SQIVND (reference sequence). V was pared by 3 bases and J by 7 bases, with 9 bases of the junction left unmatched. This CDR3 has 16 amino acids. CDR3 sequence reads: CASSMWGAGGRNEQFF. CDR3 in DNA: TGTGCCAGTAGTATGTGGGGAGCGGGGGGGCGGAATGAGCAGTTCTTC.

This rearrangement joins TRBV10-3 to TRBJ2-3; no reliable D call. The CDR3 spans 13 residues. Germline V CDR1 and CDR2: ENHRY, SYGVKD. The germline V and J ends were trimmed by 2 bases and 5 bases, with 8 bases remaining between them. The CDR3 loop is CAISEGREDTQYF. CDR3 nucleotide sequence: TGTGCCATCAGTGAGGGAAGGGAAGATACGCAGTATTTT.

The chain has TRBV4-1 and TRBJ1-6, with a tentative D call TRBD1 (5 bases). Looked up from germline, CDR1 is MGHRA and CDR2 is YSYEKL. With 1 base removed from V and 9 bases from J, the gap between germline ends came to 13 bases. The CDR3 has 15 residues. This CDR3 reads CASSQGGDGSSPLHF. CDR3 bases: TGCGCCAGCAGCCAAGGAGGGGATGGGAGTTCACCCCTCCACTTT.

CDR3 in DNA: TGTGCCAGTTCGACAGGGACCAACCCTGAAGCTTTCTTT. Protein product: CASSTGTNPEAFF. This chain connects TRBV27 to TRBJ1-1, with TRBD1 identical over 7 bases. CDR1 and CDR2 (germline): MNHEY, SMNVEV (reference sequence). J was trimmed by 6 bases and V by 9 bases; bases with no gene match: 10. CDR3 length: 13 residues.

V gene TRBV18 combines with J gene TRBJ1-1; 9 bases are shared with TRBD1. Germline CDR1 reads KGHSH; CDR2 reads LQKENI. The CDR3 has 16 residues. Unmatched junction bases numbered 6, after V lost 3 bases and J lost 1 base. The CDR3, as DNA: TGTGCCAGCTCACCCTCGCGGGACAGGGCGAACACTGAAGCTTTCTTT. Protein: CASSPSRDRANTEAFF.

The chain uses TRBV28 and TRBJ2-4; weak D call: TRBD1 (6 bases). Germline lookup yields CDR1 MDHEN and CDR2 SYDVKM. The CDR3 runs to 15 residues. Deletions cut 4 bases from V and 1 base from J, with 11 bases between. Written as DNA, the CDR3 is TGTGCCAGCAGTTCACACAGGGAGGCCAAAAACATTCAGTACTTC. This translates into CASSSHREAKNIQYF.

The sample holds one count of this clone. At one boundary the junction diverges from the germline segment, which might be a read error. The chain employs TRBV3-1 (or the pseudogene TRBV3-2) and TRBJ1-1; the D gene is possibly TRBD1 (5 bases). This CDR3 has 12 amino acids. Germline CDR1 LGHDT, CDR2 YNNKEL (reference sequence). The CDR3 region has the DNA TGTGCCCGCAGCCGGGGGGGGACTGAAGCTTTCTTT. Its protein is CARSRGGTEAFF.

CDR3 sequence: CASSLGLAGSYEQYF. CDR3 DNA sequence: TGTGCCAGCAGCTTAGGGCTAGCGGGCTCCTACGAGCAGTACTTC. The chain has TRBV7-8 and TRBJ2-7, with 8 bases matching TRBD2. The germline gives CDR1 SGHVS, CDR2 FQNEAQ. V lost 1 base and J lost 0; bases outside the gene matches: 2. This CDR3 has 15 amino acids.

The V call is TRBV7-9, the J call TRBJ1-2, with D possibly TRBD1 on 6 matching bases. V was clipped by 3 bases and J by 8 bases, with 10 bases between them. The CDR3 has 12 residues. The V gene's germline CDR1 is SEHNR and CDR2 FQNEAQ (reference sequence). CDR3 nucleotides: TGTGCCAGCAGCTTCGTAGGGGGAGGCTACACCTTC. It codes for CASSFVGGGYTF.

The CDR3 DNA follows: TGTGCCAGCAGCTTGTCCGCCGGGACAGGGGACAATGAGCAGTTCTTC. Encoded protein: CASSLSAGTGDNEQFF. The V and J genes are TRBV5-6 and TRBJ2-1, with 10 nucleotides matching TRBD1. CDR3 length equals 16 residues. J lost 5 bases, V lost 1 base, and 6 bases had no gene match. The germline V gene has CDR1 SGHDT and CDR2 YYEEEE.

This sequence joins TRBV25-1 and TRBJ1-2; D gene ambiguous. CDR3 length equals 13 residues. The V gene's germline CDR1 is MGHDK and CDR2 SYGVNS. V was shortened by 6 bases and J by 2 bases, with 10 bases between the two germline ends. The CDR3 nucleotides are TGTGCCAGCAGAGAAAGCTCCAACTATGGCTACACCTTC. Protein: CASRESSNYGYTF.

The chain recombines TRBV7-9 with TRBJ1-3, with 8 bases matching TRBD1. Trimming cost V 6 bases and J 2 bases; bases outside gene matches: 3. Germline assignment: CDR1 SEHNR and CDR2 FQNEAQ (reference sequence). This CDR3 contains 14 residues. CDR3 nucleotides: TGTGCCAGCAGACGGACAGGGACTGGAAACACCATATATTTT. Translation: CASRRTGTGNTIYF.

Comment on this clone: Within the sample, other DNA sequences also encode this same CDR3. The chain carries TRBV3-1 (or the pseudogene TRBV3-2) and TRBJ2-2; D is perhaps TRBD1 (5 bases). The CDR3 contains 16 residues. V lost 0 bases and J 4 bases, leaving 12 bases between the germline ends. Looked up from germline, CDR1 is LGHDT and CDR2 is YNNKEL (reference sequence). The CDR3 nucleotides read TGTGCCAGCAGCCAAGAGCTGGGGCGCGGCACCGGGGAGCTGTTTTTT. This translates into CASSQELGRGTGELFF.

The chain employs TRBV7-9 and TRBJ2-7; D unresolved. V lost 3 bases and J 4 bases, leaving 13 bases between the germline ends. The CDR3 has 14 residues. CDR1 and CDR2 (germline): SEHNR, FQNEAQ (reference sequence). CDR3 nucleotides: TGTGCCAGCAGCTTGGGCAAGGTAGGGTACGAGCAGTACTTC. It specifies CASSLGKVGYEQYF.

CDR3 coding DNA: TGTGCCAGCAGCCAACGGGATAGCAATCAGCCCCAGCATTTT. This codes for CASSQRDSNQPQHF. The rearrangement joins TRBV16 to TRBJ1-5; D gene ambiguous. CDR3 size: 14 residues. The germline CDR1 and CDR2 sequences are KGHSY and FQNENV. V shed 2 bases and J shed 0 bases, with 5 bases lying between them. Filled out from reference TRBV16 and TRBJ1-5, the complete variable domain reads GEEVAQTPKHLVRGEGQKAKLYCAPIKGHSYVFWYQQVLKNEFKFLISFQNENVFDETGMPKERFSAKCLPNSPCSLEIQATKLEDSAVYFCASSQRDSNQPQHFGDGTRLSIL.

This chain connects TRBV14 to TRBJ1-2; tentatively, D is TRBD1 (5 bases). V gave up 4 bases and J gave up 4 bases, with 19 bases separating them. Per the germline V gene, CDR1 is SGHDN and CDR2 is FVKESK. The CDR3 runs 16 residues. This chain's CDR3 is CASSPIEGPGAYGYTF. CDR3 bases: TGTGCCAGCAGCCCCATAGAGGGGCCCGGGGCCTATGGCTACACCTTC.

V usage is TRBV19 and J usage is TRBJ2-3; TRBD2 aligns across 13 bases. Germline CDR1 and CDR2: LNHDA and SQIVND (reference sequence). V was clipped by 6 bases and J by 0 bases; unmatched bases: 6. The CDR3 extends over 17 amino acids. The CDR3 DNA follows: TGTGCCAGTAGGCCCGGGACTAGCGGGGAAAGCACAGATACGCAGTATTTT. Protein product: CASRPGTSGESTDTQYF.